The 9 T cell receptor beta chains below come from one sample, sequenced in a study of cytomegalovirus exposure and HLA in healthy donors. Vbeta (60) and Jbeta (13) primers were used in the PCR. The assay was immunoSEQ multiplex PCR, and TCRdb's table has in-frame clones only and misses some. The sample carries tens of thousands of clones, over 60% recorded once. The sequencing input was PBMCs. Receptors originate from a young man in good health and CMV-seronegative.

In regard to this clone: This specimen includes other DNA sequences encoding the same CDR3. This chain connects TRBV6-5 to TRBJ1-1; perhaps TRBD1 as D (6 bases). CDR1 and CDR2 from the germline V gene are MNHEY and SVGAGI. V was clipped by 0 bases and J by 4 bases, with 12 bases between them. The CDR3 consists of 15 residues. CDR3 in amino acids: CASSYSGAWPTEAFF. The CDR3 DNA follows: TGTGCCAGCAGTTACTCGGGGGCTTGGCCCACTGAAGCTTTCTTT.

V gene TRBV7-2 combines with J gene TRBJ1-3; D is unresolved. V gave up 3 bases and J gave up 3 bases, with 12 bases separating them. Germline CDR1 is SGHTA and CDR2 is FQGNSA. The CDR3 loop spans 15 amino acids. CDR3: CASSLYEFFGNTIYF. The CDR3 DNA sequence: TGTGCCAGCAGCTTGTACGAGTTCTTTGGAAACACCATATATTTT.

The V call is TRBV2, the J call TRBJ1-6; D may be TRBD1 (6 bases). The germline V gene has CDR1 SNHLY and CDR2 FYNNEI. Between the trimmed V and J ends, which lost 4 bases and 10 bases, there was a span of 17 bases. The CDR3 is 15 amino acids. CDR3 coding DNA: TGTGCCAGCAGTGGGCAGGGGTCGTTGAACTCACCCCTCCACTTT. Translated: CASSGQGSLNSPLHF. The full variable domain, rest sourced from reference TRBV2 and TRBJ1-6, is EPEVTQTPSHQVTQMGQEVILRCVPISNHLYFYWYRQILGQKVEFLVSFYNNEISEKSEIFDDQFSVERPDGSNFTLKIRSTKLEDSAMYFCASSGQGSLNSPLHFGNGTRLTVT.

This chain uses TRBV19 with TRBJ1-2; 11 bases line up with TRBD1. CDR3 length: 15 amino acids. The V gene's germline CDR1 is LNHDA and CDR2 SQIVND (reference sequence). V lost 5 bases, J lost 4 bases, and 6 bases stayed unmatched. The CDR3 here is CASSPRDRGSYGYTF. For the CDR3, the DNA is TGTGCCAGTAGTCCCCGGGACAGGGGGAGCTATGGCTACACCTTC.

The rearrangement joins TRBV5-5 to TRBJ1-2; 7 nucleotides match TRBD1. This CDR3 comprises 15 residues. The germline V gene has CDR1 SGHKS and CDR2 YYEKEE (reference sequence). Germline trimming cut 5 bases from V and 4 bases from J; bases unmatched to any gene: 11. CDR3 region: CASSLPTGAGYGYTF. CDR3 in DNA: TGTGCCAGCAGTCTCCCTACAGGGGCGGGCTATGGCTACACCTTC.

The chain has TRBV7-2 and TRBJ2-3, with D tentatively TRBD2 (5 bases). Germline V gives CDR1 SGHTA, CDR2 FQGNSA. This CDR3 is built from 17 residues. The V end was cut by 2 bases, the J end by 2 bases, with 17 bases between. CDR3 region: CASSLSGAGGYTDTQYF. CDR3 bases: TGTGCCAGCAGCTTATCGGGTGCCGGAGGTTACACAGATACGCAGTATTTT. The variable domain in full, completed from reference TRBV7-2 and TRBJ2-3, reads GAGVSQSPSNKVTEKGKDVELRCDPISGHTALYWYRQSLGQGLEFLIYFQGNSAPDKSGLPSDRFSAERTGGSVSTLTIQRTQQEDSAVYLCASSLSGAGGYTDTQYFGPGTRLTVL.

The V call is TRBV5-1, the J call TRBJ1-2; no clear D. Trimming stripped 0 bases from V and 8 bases from J, with 5 bases between. The CDR3 sequence is 11 residues long. Germline V gene data show CDR1 as SGHRS and CDR2 as YFSETQ. The CDR3 DNA reads as TGCGCCAGCAGCTTGGCCGGGGGCTACACCTTC. Translation: CASSLAGGYTF. The full variable domain, completed using reference TRBV5-1 and TRBJ1-2, is KAGVTQTPRYLIKTRGQQVTLSCSPISGHRSVSWYQQTPGQGLQFLFEYFSETQRNKGNFPGRFSGRQFSNSRSEMNVSTLELGDSALYLCASSLAGGYTFGSGTRLTVV.

V usage is TRBV7-9 and J usage is TRBJ1-2; 7 bases match TRBD1. The CDR3 totals 14 residues. Germline CDR1 reads SEHNR; CDR2 reads FQNEAQ (reference sequence). Germline trimming cut 2 bases from V and 3 bases from J; bases unmatched to any gene: 3. CDR3 protein: CASSLYQGDYGYTF. Here the CDR3 DNA reads TGTGCCAGCAGCTTATACCAGGGGGACTATGGCTACACCTTC.

This clone has just one count. The chain has TRBV4-3 and TRBJ2-1, with 7 nucleotides matching TRBD1. CDR1 LGHNA and CDR2 YSLEER come from the germline V gene. V was clipped by 4 bases and J by 7 bases; unmatched bases: 10. CDR3 length: 15 amino acids. CDR3 DNA: TGCGCCAGCAGCCGGAACCCGGGACAGCTAAATGAGCAGTTCTTC. The encoded protein is CASSRNPGQLNEQFF.